This T cell receptor beta chain was identified during a study of cytomegalovirus exposure and HLA in healthy donors. Germline V gives CDR1 LNHDA, CDR2 SQIVND (reference sequence). V lost 8 bases, J lost 5 bases, and 4 bases stayed unmatched. This CDR3 is built from 12 residues. The PCR contained 60 Vbeta and 13 Jbeta primers. Clones were read by immunoSEQ multiplex PCR, and TCRdb kept only the in-frame ones, dropping some. Here the sample spans 45,000 to 65,000 clones, about 70% being singletons. Whereas donors were nominally healthy upon sampling, unrecorded immune exposures were probable. The chain uses TRBV19 and TRBJ1-2; 8 bases align to TRBD1. The specimen sequenced was PBMCs. This TCR derives from a woman in her forties or fifties in good health and CMV-seropositive. The CDR3 spells CASQGARYGYTF. The DNA for the CDR3 is TGTGCCAGTCAGGGGGCAAGATATGGCTACACCTTC.